This is a list of T cell receptor beta chains from one sample in a study of OX40 agonist ivuxolimab in advanced cancers. Only in-frame clones appear in the TCRdb table, and some are missing; sequencing was by immunoSEQ multiplex PCR. The data hold 70,000 to 80,000 clones, with about 84% observed a single time. This sample comprised CD4+ or CD8+ T cells sorted from blood, obtained in a trial of the OX40 agonist ivuxolimab. Receptors were obtained from an adult with an advanced solid tumor such as melanoma, head and neck, liver or kidney cancer. Each CDR3 is given with its conserved first and last residue. Fields, in order: D gene, clone size, J gene, V gene, CDR3 length, CDR3 protein, CDR3 DNA. A D gene is named only where the DNA matches it firmly. Some rows mark clone size as missing; the rest say once, few, many or name a class of expanded clone.

d_gene: TRBD1; abundance: -; j_gene: TRBJ1-1; v_gene: TRBV2; len: 15; CDR3aa: CASSGAGTVNTEAFF; CDR3nt: TGTGCCAGCAGTGGAGCCGGGACAGTGAACACTGAAGCTTTCTTT
d_gene: -; abundance: -; j_gene: TRBJ2-2; v_gene: TRBV21-1; len: 19; CDR3aa: CASSKDRQQGALDTGELFF; CDR3nt: TGTGCCAGCAGCAAAGACCGCCAACAGGGGGCGCTGGACACCGGGGAGCTGTTTTTT
d_gene: -; abundance: -; j_gene: TRBJ2-5; v_gene: TRBV7-2; len: 15; CDR3aa: CASSPDGASQETQYF; CDR3nt: TGTGCCAGCAGCCCCGACGGGGCTTCGCAAGAGACCCAGTACTTC
d_gene: -; abundance: once; j_gene: TRBJ1-1; v_gene: TRBV7-9; len: 14; CDR3aa: CASSYSRVSLEAFF; CDR3nt: TGTGCCAGCAGTTATAGCAGGGTGTCTCTTGAAGCTTTCTTT
d_gene: -; abundance: -; j_gene: TRBJ1-2; v_gene: TRBV19; len: 18; CDR3aa: CASSLSGGVGLRPYGYTF; CDR3nt: TGTGCCAGTAGTCTATCGGGAGGTGTAGGGCTTAGACCCTATGGCTACACCTTC
d_gene: -; abundance: -; j_gene: TRBJ2-1; v_gene: TRBV7-6; len: 18; CDR3aa: CASSLALVSSGPYNEQFF; CDR3nt: TGTGCCAGCAGCTTAGCGTTGGTTTCCAGCGGCCCCTACAATGAGCAGTTCTTC
d_gene: -; abundance: once; j_gene: TRBJ2-1; v_gene: TRBV6-1; len: 13; CDR3aa: CASSRTDYNEQFF; CDR3nt: TGTGCCAGCAGTAGGACCGACTACAATGAGCAGTTCTTC
d_gene: -; abundance: -; j_gene: TRBJ1-4; v_gene: TRBV6-1; len: 14; CDR3aa: CASSAGTFNEKLFF; CDR3nt: TGTGCCAGCAGTGCCGGGACCTTCAATGAAAAACTGTTTTTT
d_gene: -; abundance: -; j_gene: TRBJ1-3; v_gene: TRBV11-3; len: 15; CDR3aa: CASSADVNSGNTIYF; CDR3nt: TGTGCCAGCAGTGCGGACGTAAACTCTGGAAACACCATATATTTT
d_gene: TRBD2; abundance: few; j_gene: TRBJ2-1; v_gene: TRBV4-1; len: 18; CDR3aa: CASSQDPTGTRDFNEQFF; CDR3nt: TGCGCCAGCAGCCAAGACCCGACCGGGACTAGGGACTTCAATGAGCAGTTCTTC
d_gene: -; abundance: -; j_gene: TRBJ1-3; v_gene: TRBV19; len: 14; CDR3aa: CASSPDPRGNTIYF; CDR3nt: TGTGCCAGTAGTCCCGACCCTCGGGGAAACACCATATATTTT
d_gene: -; abundance: -; j_gene: TRBJ1-4; v_gene: TRBV6-6; len: 15; CDR3aa: CASSSAGRGGMELFF; CDR3nt: TGTGCCAGCAGTTCGGCAGGGAGGGGGGGCATGGAACTGTTTTTT
d_gene: -; abundance: -; j_gene: TRBJ1-3; v_gene: TRBV7-9; len: 14; CDR3aa: CASSLIETAGTIYF; CDR3nt: TGTGCCAGCAGCTTAATAGAGACTGCGGGCACCATATATTTT
d_gene: TRBD2; abundance: -; j_gene: TRBJ2-5; v_gene: TRBV2; len: 16; CDR3aa: CASSPQRLAGGETQYF; CDR3nt: TGTGCCAGCAGCCCTCAAAGACTAGCGGGAGGAGAGACCCAGTACTTC
d_gene: -; abundance: -; j_gene: TRBJ2-7; v_gene: TRBV10-1; len: 9; CDR3aa: CASRGEQYF; CDR3nt: TGCGCCAGCAGGGGTGAGCAGTACTTC
d_gene: TRBD1; abundance: -; j_gene: TRBJ1-1; v_gene: TRBV11-2; len: 15; CDR3aa: CASSTGQGYDSEAFF; CDR3nt: TGTGCCAGCAGCACGGGACAGGGGTATGATTCTGAAGCTTTCTTT
d_gene: -; abundance: -; j_gene: TRBJ2-2; v_gene: TRBV6-5; len: 14; CDR3aa: CASSYDSGTGELFF; CDR3nt: TGTGCCAGCAGTTACGATTCGGGAACCGGGGAGCTGTTTTTT
d_gene: -; abundance: -; j_gene: TRBJ1-4; v_gene: TRBV7-9; len: 15; CDR3aa: CASSLGSRQWEKLFF; CDR3nt: TGTGCCAGCAGCTTAGGTTCCCGCCAGTGGGAAAAACTGTTTTTT
d_gene: -; abundance: -; j_gene: TRBJ1-1; v_gene: TRBV5-1; len: 17; CDR3aa: CASSLNPPGHLNTEAFF; CDR3nt: TGCGCCAGCAGCTTAAACCCCCCGGGACATCTGAACACTGAAGCTTTCTTT
d_gene: TRBD2; abundance: -; j_gene: TRBJ2-1; v_gene: TRBV7-3; len: 16; CDR3aa: CASRPGLAGPNNEQFF; CDR3nt: TGTGCCAGCAGGCCTGGACTAGCGGGACCTAACAATGAGCAGTTCTTC
d_gene: -; abundance: -; j_gene: TRBJ1-2; v_gene: TRBV19; len: 17; CDR3aa: CASSTDPGRETNYGYTF; CDR3nt: TGTGCCAGTAGTACGGATCCCGGACGGGAAACTAACTATGGCTACACCTTC
d_gene: -; abundance: -; j_gene: TRBJ1-2; v_gene: TRBV2; len: 13; CDR3aa: CASSEGPSGRRPF; CDR3nt: TGTGCCAGCAGTGAAGGGCCATCCGGACGGCGGCCCTTC
d_gene: TRBD1; abundance: -; j_gene: TRBJ1-2; v_gene: TRBV15; len: 14; CDR3aa: CATSSSQGARGYTF; CDR3nt: TGTGCCACCAGCAGCTCACAGGGGGCGCGTGGCTACACCTTC
d_gene: -; abundance: -; j_gene: TRBJ2-2; v_gene: TRBV30; len: 14; CDR3aa: CAWDLNVRGGELFF; CDR3nt: TGTGCCTGGGACCTCAATGTGCGAGGCGGGGAGCTGTTTTTT
d_gene: TRBD1; abundance: few; j_gene: TRBJ1-2; v_gene: TRBV6-1; len: 14; CDR3aa: CASSEWGQSYGYTF; CDR3nt: TGTGCCAGCAGTGAATGGGGACAGTCCTATGGCTACACCTTC
d_gene: TRBD1; abundance: once; j_gene: TRBJ1-2; v_gene: TRBV18; len: 15; CDR3aa: CASSPGTGGSGGYTF; CDR3nt: TGTGCCAGCTCACCGGGGACAGGGGGATCTGGAGGCTACACCTTC
d_gene: -; abundance: -; j_gene: TRBJ1-1; v_gene: TRBV9; len: 13; CDR3aa: CASSVGVVTEAFF; CDR3nt: TGTGCCAGCAGCGTTGGGGTCGTCACTGAAGCTTTCTTT
d_gene: -; abundance: few; j_gene: TRBJ1-3; v_gene: TRBV14; len: 16; CDR3aa: CASSPRGAFSGNTIYF; CDR3nt: TGTGCCAGCAGCCCTAGGGGGGCCTTCTCTGGAAACACCATATATTTT
d_gene: -; abundance: -; j_gene: TRBJ1-2; v_gene: TRBV4-1; len: 15; CDR3aa: CASSQGSGAPSGYTF; CDR3nt: TGCGCCAGCAGCCAAGGGTCCGGGGCCCCCAGCGGCTACACCTTC
d_gene: TRBD2; abundance: -; j_gene: TRBJ2-7; v_gene: TRBV7-2; len: 14; CDR3aa: CASSPGLAGDEQYF; CDR3nt: TGTGCCAGCAGCCCGGGACTAGCGGGGGACGAGCAGTACTTC
d_gene: TRBD2; abundance: -; j_gene: TRBJ2-3; v_gene: TRBV7-3; len: 16; CDR3aa: CASSSGLAGRTDTQYF; CDR3nt: TGTGCCAGCAGCTCCGGACTAGCGGGGAGGACAGATACGCAGTATTTT
d_gene: -; abundance: -; j_gene: TRBJ1-2; v_gene: TRBV6-6; len: 14; CDR3aa: CASSVDIVGYGYTF; CDR3nt: TGTGCCAGCAGTGTTGACATTGTCGGTTATGGCTACACCTTC
d_gene: TRBD2; abundance: -; j_gene: TRBJ2-3; v_gene: TRBV23-1; len: 15; CDR3aa: CASSRRTSGTDTQYF; CDR3nt: TGCGCCAGCAGTCGCCGGACTAGCGGCACAGATACGCAGTATTTT
d_gene: TRBD1; abundance: -; j_gene: TRBJ1-5; v_gene: TRBV5-1; len: 15; CDR3aa: CASSRTGAGNQPQHF; CDR3nt: TGCGCCAGCAGCCGGACAGGGGCTGGCAATCAGCCCCAGCATTTT
d_gene: -; abundance: -; j_gene: TRBJ1-6; v_gene: TRBV5-6; len: 16; CDR3aa: CASSYRPAGWDSPLHF; CDR3nt: TGTGCCAGCAGTTACCGTCCTGCAGGGTGGGATTCACCCCTCCACTTT
d_gene: -; abundance: -; j_gene: TRBJ1-6; v_gene: TRBV6-4; len: 12; CDR3aa: CASSYSRGFLHF; CDR3nt: TGTGCCAGCAGTTACTCAAGGGGATTCCTCCACTTT
d_gene: -; abundance: -; j_gene: TRBJ1-5; v_gene: TRBV27; len: 14; CDR3aa: CASSSQVRNQPQHF; CDR3nt: TGTGCCAGCAGTTCACAGGTCCGCAATCAGCCCCAGCATTTT
d_gene: -; abundance: -; j_gene: TRBJ1-2; v_gene: TRBV6-5; len: 12; CDR3aa: CASRGTNYGYTF; CDR3nt: TGTGCCAGCAGGGGAACTAACTATGGCTACACCTTC
d_gene: -; abundance: -; j_gene: TRBJ2-7; v_gene: TRBV6-5; len: 13; CDR3aa: CASSDLVSYEQYF; CDR3nt: TGTGCCAGCAGTGATCTAGTCTCCTACGAGCAGTACTTC
d_gene: TRBD1; abundance: -; j_gene: TRBJ2-1; v_gene: TRBV7-2; len: 14; CDR3aa: CASSPQGARNEQFF; CDR3nt: TGTGCCAGCAGCCCGCAGGGGGCGCGGAATGAGCAGTTCTTC
d_gene: -; abundance: -; j_gene: TRBJ2-2; v_gene: TRBV5-1; len: 14; CDR3aa: CASSFTGLTGELFF; CDR3nt: TGCGCCAGCAGCTTTACCGGGTTGACCGGGGAGCTGTTTTTT
d_gene: -; abundance: once; j_gene: TRBJ1-2; v_gene: TRBV7-3; len: 13; CDR3aa: CASRRDRAYGYTF; CDR3nt: TGTGCCAGCAGGCGGGACCGTGCCTATGGCTACACCTTC
d_gene: -; abundance: -; j_gene: TRBJ1-3; v_gene: TRBV5-1; len: 16; CDR3aa: CASSLAFSSSGNTIYF; CDR3nt: TGCGCCAGCAGCTTGGCTTTCTCAAGCTCTGGAAACACCATATATTTT
d_gene: TRBD1; abundance: -; j_gene: TRBJ1-2; v_gene: TRBV4-3; len: 15; CDR3aa: CASSQGTGGDYGYTF; CDR3nt: TGCGCCAGCAGCCAAGGGACAGGGGGCGACTATGGCTACACCTTC
d_gene: -; abundance: few; j_gene: TRBJ2-5; v_gene: TRBV4-1; len: 17; CDR3aa: CASSQDGQGSWEETQYF; CDR3nt: TGCGCCAGCAGCCAAGATGGGCAGGGGAGTTGGGAAGAGACCCAGTACTTC
d_gene: TRBD1; abundance: once; j_gene: TRBJ2-3; v_gene: TRBV7-9; len: 15; CDR3aa: CASSEGTGYVDTQYF; CDR3nt: TGTGCCAGCAGCGAAGGGACAGGGTACGTCGATACGCAGTATTTT
d_gene: -; abundance: -; j_gene: TRBJ1-6; v_gene: TRBV2; len: 15; CDR3aa: CASSELRESDSPLHF; CDR3nt: TGTGCCAGCAGTGAATTGAGGGAAAGTGATTCACCCCTCCACTTT
d_gene: -; abundance: once; j_gene: TRBJ2-1; v_gene: TRBV2; len: 13; CDR3aa: CASTRASYNEQFF; CDR3nt: TGTGCCAGCACTCGGGCCTCCTACAATGAGCAGTTCTTC
d_gene: TRBD2; abundance: once; j_gene: TRBJ2-3; v_gene: TRBV5-4; len: 17; CDR3aa: CASSQGTSGTSTDTQYF; CDR3nt: TGTGCCAGCAGCCAAGGAACTAGCGGGACGAGCACAGATACGCAGTATTTT
d_gene: -; abundance: few; j_gene: TRBJ1-5; v_gene: TRBV29-1; len: 12; CDR3aa: CSVATGREPQHF; CDR3nt: TGCAGCGTTGCGACAGGACGTGAGCCCCAGCATTTT
d_gene: -; abundance: few; j_gene: TRBJ2-7; v_gene: TRBV6-5; len: 11; CDR3aa: CASKTDYEQYF; CDR3nt: TGTGCCAGCAAGACAGACTACGAGCAGTACTTC